Listed below are T cell receptor beta chains from one sample, sequenced in a study of T cells in Graves' hyperthyroidism and ophthalmopathy. Using its own MiXCR run on the multiplex PCR reads, TCRdb lists one record per CDR3 protein. Of around 370,000 distinct CDR3 sequences in the sample, about 18% were seen once. The sample consisted of blood. Receptors were obtained from a man aged 18 to 35 with Graves' ophthalmopathy. CDR3s include the opening cysteine and the closing phenylalanine or tryptophan. A D gene is named only where the DNA matches it firmly. Clone size appears in some rows only: once, few, many, or a class for an expanded clone.

CDR3 length	clone size	J gene	V gene	D gene	CDR3 protein	CDR3 DNA
15	NA	TRBJ2-2	TRBV4-1	TRBD1	CASSQGQTNTGELFF	TGCGCCAGCAGCCAGGGACAGACGAACACCGGGGAGCTGTTTTTT
15	many	TRBJ1-1	TRBV12-3/TRBV12-4	TRBD1	CASSLIPKTGPSAFF	TGTGCCAGCAGTTTAATCCCCAAGACAGGGCCATCAGCTTTCTTT
11	few	TRBJ1-1	TRBV2	NA	CASSGGLEAFF	TGTGCCAGCAGTGGGGGGCTTGAAGCTTTCTTT
11	NA	TRBJ2-1	TRBV5-1	NA	CASTAGSKQFF	TGCGCCAGCACGGCTGGGTCAAAACAGTTCTTC
18	few	TRBJ2-4	TRBV28	TRBD2	CASSFLAGDWRAKNIQYF	TGTGCCAGCAGTTTTCTAGCGGGGGATTGGCGAGCCAAAAACATTCAGTACTTC
16	NA	TRBJ2-5	TRBV2	TRBD2	CASEPPLAGGRETQYF	TGTGCCAGCGAGCCCCCACTAGCGGGGGGGCGGGAGACCCAGTACTTC
11	many	TRBJ2-7	TRBV3-1	NA	CASSQMYEQYF	TGTGCCAGCAGCCAAATGTACGAGCAGTACTTC
14	few	TRBJ1-1	TRBV28	NA	CASKEGSGNTEAFF	TGTGCCAGCAAAGAAGGGAGCGGGAACACTGAAGCTTTCTTT
13	few	TRBJ1-6	TRBV11-2	NA	CASSDTGYSPLHF	TGTGCCAGCAGCGATACTGGCTATTCACCCCTCCACTTT
12	few	TRBJ2-7	TRBV29-1	NA	CSVEDRSYEQYF	TGCAGCGTTGAAGATCGCAGTTACGAGCAGTACTTC
13	few	TRBJ2-5	TRBV27	NA	CASSLEGRVAQYF	TGTGCCAGCAGTTTGGAGGGAAGAGTGGCCCAGTACTTC
16	many	TRBJ2-5	TRBV6-1	TRBD2	CASTPMGSGGEGTQYF	TGTGCCAGCACTCCCATGGGTAGCGGGGGCGAGGGGACCCAGTACTTC
12	many	TRBJ2-5	TRBV5-1	NA	CASSRDWETQYF	TGCGCCAGCAGCCGCGACTGGGAGACCCAGTACTTC
15	NA	TRBJ2-3	TRBV7-9	TRBD2	CASRRGGGATDTQYF	TGTGCCAGCAGAAGGGGCGGGGGTGCCACAGATACGCAGTATTTT
15	many	TRBJ2-7	TRBV28	TRBD1	CASSRPGTGVYEQYF	TGTGCCAGCTCACGACCAGGGACAGGGGTCTACGAGCAGTACTTC
15	many	TRBJ2-3	TRBV7-8	TRBD1	CASSPRGQDTDTQYF	TGTGCCAGCAGCCCCCGGGGACAGGATACAGATACGCAGTATTTT
13	many	TRBJ2-7	TRBV29-1	TRBD1	CSVGQGPSYEQYF	TGCAGCGTCGGACAGGGACCTTCCTACGAGCAGTACTTC
17	NA	TRBJ2-1	TRBV10-3	NA	CATAVELEETAYNEQFF	TGTGCCACCGCGGTCGAGCTTGAGGAAACCGCCTACAATGAGCAGTTCTTC
15	few	TRBJ1-2	TRBV11-3	TRBD1	CASSFFGTGVDGYTF	TGTGCCAGCAGCTTTTTCGGGACAGGGGTAGATGGCTACACCTTC
14	many	TRBJ2-7	TRBV27	NA	CASSFNGGPYEQYF	TGTGCCAGCAGCTTTAACGGGGGTCCCTACGAGCAGTACTTC
14	NA	TRBJ2-2	TRBV4-1	NA	CASRQTPWTGELFF	TGCGCCAGCAGGCAAACCCCCTGGACCGGGGAGCTGTTTTTT
14	many	TRBJ2-3	TRBV11-1	NA	CASSFGPRSPTQYF	TGTGCCAGCAGCTTTGGGCCCCGTTCCCCCACGCAGTATTTT
15	few	TRBJ2-3	TRBV19	TRBD2	CASSEGTSGTDTQYF	TGTGCCAGTAGTGAGGGGACTAGCGGCACAGATACGCAGTATTTT
15	few	TRBJ2-1	TRBV10-3	NA	CAINGGDSRVNEQFF	TGTGCCATCAACGGAGGGGACTCCAGGGTCAATGAGCAGTTCTTC
14	NA	TRBJ2-7	TRBV27	TRBD1	CASIQGAPPGEQCF	TGTGCCAGCATCCAGGGGGCGCCCCCAGGCGAGCAGTGCTTC
16	many	TRBJ2-3	TRBV12-3/TRBV12-4	NA	CASSPDPSSSTDTQYF	TGTGCCAGCAGCCCTGATCCCTCTTCTAGCACAGATACGCAGTATTTT
15	many	TRBJ2-7	TRBV28	NA	CASSPSGESSYEQYF	TGTGCCAGCAGTCCGTCCGGGGAGTCCTCCTACGAGCAGTACTTC
13	many	TRBJ2-7	TRBV20-1	TRBD2	CSARDLAGYEQYF	TGCAGTGCTAGAGATCTAGCGGGGTACGAGCAGTACTTC
15	many	TRBJ2-7	TRBV11-1	NA	CASSLGTGSPYEQYF	TGTGCCAGCAGCTTAGGTACAGGATCGCCATACGAGCAGTACTTC
12	NA	TRBJ2-1	TRBV29-1	NA	CSVEARYSEQFF	TGCAGCGTTGAAGCTCGGTATTCAGAGCAGTTCTTC
16	NA	TRBJ1-3	TRBV10-3	TRBD1	CAISGSGTGGVNTIYF	TGTGCCATCAGTGGTTCCGGGACAGGGGGTGTGAACACCATATATTTT
11	NA	TRBJ2-1	TRBV11-2	NA	CAGSLVGEQFF	TGTGCCGGCAGCTTAGTCGGTGAGCAGTTCTTC
12	NA	TRBJ1-5	TRBV29-1	NA	CSVAGLNQPQHF	TGCAGCGTTGCCGGCCTTAATCAGCCCCAGCATTTT
17	once	TRBJ1-2	TRBV28	TRBD1	CASSQPGTGGVGYGYTF	TGTGCCAGCAGCCAACCAGGGACAGGGGGCGTCGGCTATGGCTACACCTTC
14	NA	TRBJ2-3	TRBV15	NA	CATSTRPTADTQYF	TGTGCCACCAGCACCCGCCCCACAGCAGATACGCAGTATTTT
19	many	TRBJ1-5	TRBV12-3/TRBV12-4	NA	CASSLNMVEQAPGGQPQHF	TGTGCCAGCAGTTTAAATATGGTCGAACAGGCCCCCGGGGGTCAGCCCCAGCATTTT
16	many	TRBJ2-3	TRBV28	TRBD1	CASSRPETGNADTQYF	TGTGCCAGCAGTAGACCCGAGACAGGGAATGCAGATACGCAGTATTTT
16	few	TRBJ2-5	TRBV25-1	NA	CASSAFAEGVQETQYF	TGTGCCAGCAGTGCCTTCGCCGAGGGGGTTCAAGAGACCCAGTACTTC
15	many	TRBJ2-7	TRBV4-2	TRBD1	CASSQDKTGTYEQYF	TGTGCCAGCAGCCAAGATAAGACAGGGACCTACGAGCAGTACTTC
15	NA	TRBJ2-2	TRBV6-1	TRBD2	CASRGTSGNTGELFF	TGTGCCAGCAGAGGGACTAGCGGTAACACCGGGGAGCTGTTTTTT
15	few	TRBJ1-5	TRBV4-1	NA	CASSQDDTVNQPQHF	TGCGCCAGCAGCCAAGATGATACAGTTAATCAGCCCCAGCATTTT
16	NA	TRBJ2-5	TRBV3-1	TRBD2	CASSRGLAETQETQYF	TGTGCCAGCAGCCGCGGACTAGCTGAAACCCAAGAGACCCAGTACTTC
18	NA	TRBJ2-3	TRBV20-1	NA	CSASRRDSPSSKADTQYF	TGCAGTGCTAGCCGCCGCGATTCCCCCTCCTCAAAGGCAGATACGCAGTATTTT
16	many	TRBJ2-3	TRBV7-3	TRBD2	CASSEQTSGLSDTQYF	TGTGCCAGCAGCGAACAGACTAGCGGACTGTCCGATACGCAGTATTTT
13	few	TRBJ1-2	TRBV19	NA	CASEKTGNYGYTF	TGTGCCAGTGAGAAGACGGGGAACTATGGCTACACCTTC
16	few	TRBJ2-1	TRBV18	NA	CASSQPGTYDYNEQFF	TGTGCCAGCTCACAACCCGGGACATACGATTACAATGAGCAGTTCTTC
15	few	TRBJ2-2	TRBV7-3	NA	CASSFRGLATGELFF	TGTGCCAGCAGCTTCAGAGGGCTCGCCACCGGGGAGCTGTTTTTT
13	many	TRBJ2-7	TRBV24-1	NA	CATSVPNSYEQYF	TGTGCCACCAGTGTGCCGAACTCCTACGAGCAGTACTTC
13	NA	TRBJ2-5	TRBV20-1	NA	CSAFRDSQETQYF	TGCAGTGCTTTTCGGGATTCTCAAGAGACCCAGTACTTC
15	many	TRBJ1-1	TRBV7-3	NA	CASSLTGGMGTEAFF	TGTGCCAGCAGCTTAACCGGGGGAATGGGCACTGAAGCTTTCTTT
14	few	TRBJ2-1	TRBV20-1	TRBD1	CSAKGRQGWNEQFF	TGCAGTGCTAAGGGGCGACAGGGGTGGAATGAGCAGTTCTTC
14	NA	TRBJ2-5	TRBV5-1	NA	CASSLSEAQEAQYF	TGCGCCAGCAGCTTGTCGGAGGCGCAAGAGGCCCAGTACTTC